This T cell receptor (beta chain) came from a study of blood T cell repertoires in COVID-19. The CDR3 is 15 amino acids. Trimming cost V 0 bases and J 4 bases, with 12 bases left between them. The germline CDR1 and CDR2 sequences are MNHEY and SVGAGI. This clone appeared a single time. Assay: immunoSEQ multiplex PCR; the TCRdb copy retains only in-frame clones and omits some. This repertoire shows approximately 150,000 clones, around 89% found once; its top ten account for about 2%. The sequencing input was peripheral blood. The rearrangement joins TRBV6-5 to TRBJ1-1; TRBD1 is a possible D gene (5 bases). The clonotype was recovered from a man aged 70-80 years with active COVID-19. CDR3 protein: CASSYSSDSFTEAFF. DNA of the CDR3: TGTGCCAGCAGTTACTCGTCCGACAGCTTCACTGAAGCTTTCTTT.